The sequence of this T cell receptor beta chain was determined in a study of identical twins. Study conclusions and caveats: Out-of-frame TCR alpha sharing in monozygotic twins exceeded recombination model predictions. For out-of-frame alpha sequences shared by twins, low generation probability was in excess.

This clonotype was seen at least ten times. The antigen is unknown. The CDR3 contains 17 residues. V shed 5 bases and J 6 bases; nucleotides not matched to a gene: 15. TCRdb ran MiXCR on the 5' RACE reads and lists one entry per CDR3 protein. The table lists 200,000 to 250,000 distinct CDR3 sequences, about 7.5% of them singletons. This sample was also put to use in a study of yellow fever vaccine responses in identical twins.

What was sequenced was memory (CD45RO+) T cells sorted from blood. The receptor's source is a woman under 30 in good health. The chain uses TRBV12-3 or TRBV12-4 and TRBJ2-3; 9 bases line up with TRBD2. This chain's CDR3 is CASSPGASGIHRDTQYF. In nucleotides, the CDR3 is TGTGCCAGCAGTCCCGGGGCTAGCGGGATCCACAGGGATACGCAGTATTTT.